The 20 T cell receptor beta chains below come from one sample, sequenced in a study of T cell responses to AZD1222 COVID-19 vaccine. Here immunoSEQ multiplex PCR was the method, and the copy in TCRdb shows in-frame clones only, minus some. The table records roughly 130,000 clones, roughly 88% of them present only once. Material: peripheral blood, obtained on day 0 of AZD1222 vaccination. These receptors all stem from an adult in good health.

This clone occurred a few times. The chain joins TRBV29-1 to TRBJ1-4; D unclear. Trimming took 6 bases from V and 0 from J, leaving 11 bases between them. The CDR3 extends over 14 amino acids. Germline CDR1 is SQVTM and CDR2 is ANQGSEA. The CDR3 protein is CSVYDGTTNEKLFF. The CDR3 DNA is TGCAGCGTCTACGACGGTACAACTAATGAAAAACTGTTTTTT.

This chain links TRBV19 with TRBJ1-6; tentatively, D is TRBD1 (5 bases). The CDR3 loop spans 14 amino acids. V was cut by 3 bases and J by 10 bases, with 13 bases left in between. CDR1 and CDR2 from the germline V gene are LNHDA and SQIVND (reference sequence). For the CDR3, the DNA is TGTGCCAGTAGTATTGGGGGGTTTGGGTCACCCCTCCACTTT. This sequence encodes CASSIGGFGSPLHF.

J is TRBJ2-3 and V is TRBV5-1; TRBD1 aligns across 8 bases. With V trimmed by 7 bases and J by 6 bases, 10 bases remained unmatched. The germline V gene has CDR1 SGHRS and CDR2 YFSETQ. The CDR3 runs 14 residues. In nucleotides, the CDR3 is TGCGCCAGCTTTTCAGGGGGCGCAGGGGATACGCAGTATTTT. Amino acids: CASFSGGAGDTQYF.

The chain employs TRBV27 and TRBJ1-2; D perhaps matches TRBD1 (6 bases). Germline CDR1 reads MNHEY; CDR2 reads SMNVEV (reference sequence). V was pared by 8 bases and J by 4 bases, with 17 bases between. The CDR3 spans 14 residues. For the CDR3, the DNA is TGTGCCAGCGCCCCCCACAGGGACCCCTATGGCTACACCTTC. Encoded protein: CASAPHRDPYGYTF.

The chain combines TRBV3-1 (or the pseudogene TRBV3-2) with TRBJ1-1; D is possibly TRBD1 (6 bases). This CDR3 contains 13 residues. V dropped 2 bases and J dropped 8 bases, with 12 bases sitting between them. Germline V lookup: CDR1 LGHDT, CDR2 YNNKEL (reference sequence). The CDR3 DNA follows: TGTGCCAGCAGCCAAAAGGGGGGGAGCGAAGCTTTCTTT. The encoded protein is CASSQKGGSEAFF.

The chain employs TRBV9 and TRBJ2-5, with 7 bases aligning to TRBD1. CDR1 and CDR2 from the germline V gene are SGDLS and YYNGEE. The CDR3 is 15 residues long. Germline trimming cut 7 bases from V and 2 bases from J; bases unmatched to any gene: 11. The CDR3: CASGGSGTAQETQYF. CDR3 coding DNA: TGTGCCAGCGGAGGATCCGGGACAGCGCAAGAGACCCAGTACTTC.

The V and J genes are TRBV7-6 and TRBJ2-7; D gene unclear. Trimming left V 4 bases short and J 0 bases short, with 10 bases between. In germline, CDR1 is SGHVS, CDR2 FNYEAQ. This CDR3 region has 14 residues. The DNA for the CDR3 is TGTGCCAGCAGCTCCGGACGATCCTCCTACGAGCAGTACTTC. The encoded protein is CASSSGRSSYEQYF.

V and J are TRBV18 and TRBJ1-2, with 9 bases matching TRBD1. The CDR3 runs to 17 residues. Trimming removed 5 bases from V and 3 bases from J; junction bases left unmatched: 13. Germline V lookup: CDR1 KGHSH, CDR2 LQKENI. The CDR3, as DNA: TGTGCCAGCTCAACTACGACAGGGGGGACGGAAGACTATGGCTACACCTTC. It encodes CASSTTTGGTEDYGYTF.

The CDR3 nucleotides read TGCGCCAGCAGCCAAGAAAGCGAGAGGTCGCTGTTTTTT. Translated: CASSQESERSLFF. The chain has TRBV4-3 and TRBJ1-4; D unclear. Per the germline V gene, CDR1 is LGHNA and CDR2 is YSLEER. Trimming shortened V by 0 bases and J by 14 bases, and 13 bases separated the two germline ends. The CDR3 covers 13 residues.

V and J are TRBV19 and TRBJ1-6; D gene uncertain. V was pared by 3 bases and J by 6 bases, with 12 bases between. The germline CDR1 and CDR2 sequences are LNHDA and SQIVND (reference sequence). The CDR3 loop spans 15 amino acids. The CDR3 nucleotides are TGTGCCAGTAGTATTCTTGGCAGCAGTAATTCACCCCTCCACTTT. It translates to CASSILGSSNSPLHF. Filled out from reference TRBV19 and TRBJ1-6, the complete variable domain reads DGGITQSPKYLFRKEGQNVTLSCEQNLNHDAMYWYRQDPGQGLRLIYYSQIVNDFQKGDIAEGYSVSREKKESFPLTVTSAQKNPTAFYLCASSILGSSNSPLHFGNGTRLTVT.

The chain employs TRBV18 and TRBJ1-1; the match to TRBD1 covers 8 bases. The CDR3 is 16 amino acids. Germline V gene data show CDR1 as KGHSH and CDR2 as LQKENI. V was pared by 2 bases and J by 1 base, with 6 bases of the junction left unmatched. The CDR3 loop is CASSPDPGGSNTEAFF. In nucleotides, the CDR3 is TGTGCCAGCTCACCAGATCCAGGGGGCTCGAACACTGAAGCTTTCTTT.

The CDR3 sequence: CASSSAKERPQHF. The CDR3 coding sequence is TGTGCCAGCAGTTCCGCAAAAGAACGGCCCCAGCATTTT. The gene calls are TRBV6-5 and TRBJ1-5; D is uncertain. This CDR3 has 13 residues. V dropped 4 bases and J dropped 9 bases, with 13 bases sitting between them. Germline V gene lookup returns CDR1 MNHEY and CDR2 SVGAGI.

V usage is TRBV6-1 and J usage is TRBJ1-3; TRBD1 is a possible D gene (6 bases). The V end lost 4 bases, the J end lost 4 bases, and 17 bases lay between the germline ends. CDR3 length: 16 amino acids. The V gene's germline CDR1 is MNHNS and CDR2 SASEGT. CDR3: CASSARDPGTGNTIYF. For the CDR3, the DNA is TGTGCCAGCAGTGCCCGTGATCCAGGGACAGGAAACACCATATATTTT.

J is TRBJ2-7 and V is TRBV5-1; TRBD1 is a possible D gene (5 bases). Germline-derived CDR1 and CDR2 are SGHRS and YFSETQ. V was trimmed by 0 bases and J by 1 base, leaving 14 bases between them. CDR3 length: 16 amino acids. CDR3 coding DNA: TGCGCCAGCAGCTTGGGGGGCCCGATGATGTCCTACGAGCAGTACTTC. This translates into CASSLGGPMMSYEQYF.

This chain links TRBV12-3 or TRBV12-4 with TRBJ1-1, with a weak D call TRBD1 (6 bases). V was pared by 5 bases and J by 11 bases, with 15 bases between. The CDR3 is made up of 12 amino acids. This CDR3 reads CASSLGSQGAFF. The CDR3 DNA is TGTGCCAGCAGTCTGGGCAGCCAGGGGGCTTTCTTT.

This clone was recorded only once. J is TRBJ1-6 and V is TRBV10-1, with D tentatively TRBD1 (5 bases). V gave up 6 bases and J gave up 10 bases, with 16 bases separating them. The CDR3 consists of 14 residues. Germline lookup yields CDR1 WNHNN and CDR2 SYGVQD (reference sequence). The CDR3 spells CASSRDSRGSPLHF. The DNA of the CDR3 is TGCGCCAGCAGCAGGGACTCACGAGGGTCACCCCTCCACTTT.

This sequence joins TRBV19 and TRBJ2-2; D ambiguous. Germline V lookup: CDR1 LNHDA, CDR2 SQIVND (reference sequence). The CDR3 contains 15 residues. Deletions cut 5 bases from V and 1 base from J, with 11 bases between. The DNA for the CDR3 is TGTGCCAGTAGTTTAGGATATGGGAACACCGGGGAGCTGTTTTTT. Translating gives CASSLGYGNTGELFF.

The V call is TRBV19, the J call TRBJ2-7; 9 bases line up with TRBD1. Per the germline V gene, CDR1 is LNHDA and CDR2 is SQIVND (reference sequence). After removal of 5 bases from V and 4 bases from J, the junction contained 9 bases not matched to a gene. The CDR3 covers 15 residues. CDR3 DNA: TGTGCCAGTAGTCTTGCCGGGACAGGGATTTACGAGCAGTACTTC. It encodes CASSLAGTGIYEQYF.

J is TRBJ2-3 and V is TRBV5-1; possible D gene TRBD1, 6 bases. CDR3 length: 16 amino acids. Germline-derived CDR1 and CDR2 are SGHRS and YFSETQ. The V end lost 3 bases, the J end lost 5 bases, and 19 bases lay between the germline ends. The chain's CDR3 is CASSYRERQSGDTQYF. The CDR3 nucleotides are TGCGCCAGCAGCTACAGGGAAAGACAGTCAGGAGATACGCAGTATTTT.

The V gene is TRBV24-1, the J gene TRBJ1-1; 9 bases map to TRBD1. V dropped 5 bases and J dropped 8; count of bases not matched to a gene: 8. CDR3 length equals 14 residues. Germline V gene sequence: CDR1 KGHDR, CDR2 SFDVKD. CDR3 sequence reads: CATSVGTGRPEAFF. CDR3 nucleotides: TGTGCCACCAGTGTTGGGACAGGGAGACCCGAAGCTTTCTTT.